Below, 15 T cell receptor beta chains from the same sample are listed, as sequenced in a study of T cell clonality in common variable immunodeficiency. Clones were sequenced by immunoSEQ multiplex PCR, and TCRdb holds only the in-frame ones, with some missing. The data show under 45,000 clones, with none appearing a single time. The sequenced sample consisted of peripheral blood mononuclear cells. These receptors were taken from a person aged 18-69 years in good health.

There are a few counts of this clone. CDR3 region: CASSSRTGNEQFF. Incomplete CDR3 DNA: TGTGCCAGCAGCTCTCGGACAGGGAATGAG. V and J are TRBV7-2 and TRBJ2-1; the match to TRBD1 covers 8 bases. The read ends 3 residues before the CDR3 terminus; that terminus is restored from the germline J gene. The J segment lost 7 bases and the V segment lost 4 bases, leaving 3 bases of the junction unmatched. The CDR3 totals 13 residues. CDR1 is SGHTA, CDR2 FQGNSA, per germline.

There are many counts of this clone. Sequencing ends 3 residues short of the CDR3 end; the germline J gene provides the rest. The chain combines TRBV2 with TRBJ2-3, with D possibly being TRBD1 or TRBD2 (5 bases each). CDR3 length equals 14 residues. The germline V gene has CDR1 SNHLY and CDR2 FYNNEI. V lost 7 bases and J 0 bases, leaving 11 bases between the germline ends. CDR3 bases read: TGTGCCAGCAAGAGGGGTTCTAGCACAGATACG. Its translation is CASKRGSSTDT. The full CDR3 is CASKRGSSTDTQYF.

The sample holds a few counts of this clone. The germline gene is not matched at one end of the junction; a read error may be the cause. The sequenced fragment ends 3 residues before the CDR3 boundary, so the rest is inferred from the germline J gene. The chain joins TRBV7-7 to TRBJ2-3; 8 bases align to TRBD1. This CDR3 comprises 15 residues. Germline CDR1 reads SSHAT; CDR2 reads FNYEAQ (reference sequence). The CDR3 region is CASSLRTGSQETQYF. The part of the CDR3 DNA that was read is TGTGCTAGCAGCTTGAGGACAGGGAGTCAAGAGACG.

This clone was seen ten or more times. Read sequence stops 3 residues before the CDR3 end, and the germline J gene provides the missing end. The chain couples TRBV7-9 to TRBJ1-5; TRBD1 matches at 8 bases. V lost 7 bases, J lost 4 bases, and 3 bases stayed unmatched. Germline V gene data show CDR1 as SEHNR and CDR2 as FQNEAQ (reference sequence). The CDR3 is 13 residues long. The sequenced part of the CDR3 DNA is TGTGCCAGCACGACAGGGGCAAATCAGCCC. The encoded protein is CASTTGANQP. The full CDR3 is CASTTGANQPQHF.

The sample holds many counts of this clone. The CDR3 end falls 3 residues outside the read, so it is completed with the germline J gene. The chain recombines TRBV20-1 with TRBJ2-3; 12 nucleotides match TRBD2. J lost 5 bases, V lost 0 bases, and 6 bases had no gene match. The CDR3 is 16 amino acids. Germline CDR1 reads DFQATT; CDR2 reads SNEGSKA (reference sequence). The CDR3 protein is CSARDPLAGGGDTQYF. CDR3 DNA, as far as it was read: TGCAGTGCTAGAGACCCTCTAGCGGGAGGGGGAGATACG.

This clone was counted at least ten times. The read terminates 3 residues before the CDR3 end, so the remaining end is supplied by the germline J gene. The rearrangement joins TRBV6-1 to TRBJ1-4; 10 nucleotides agree with TRBD1. The germline CDR1 and CDR2 sequences are MNHNS and SASEGT. With 3 bases clipped from V and 7 bases from J, the junction kept 5 bases outside the gene matches. CDR3 length: 15 residues. CDR3 amino acids: CASSEGTGVFEKLFF. Partial CDR3 DNA: TGTGCCAGCAGTGAGGGGACAGGGGTTTTTGAAAAA.

As for this clone: Read data end 3 residues before the CDR3 end; the end is taken from the germline J gene. The chain is built from TRBV7-6 and TRBJ2-5; 9 bases align to TRBD2. Germline-derived CDR1 and CDR2 are SGHVS and FNYEAQ. V shed 5 bases and J 5 bases; nucleotides not matched to a gene: 12. This CDR3 is built from 16 residues. This chain's CDR3 is CASSPPRPAGGETQYF. The sequenced part of the CDR3 DNA is TGTGCCAGCAGCCCCCCTCGCCCAGCGGGAGGCGAGACC.

This clone has more than one count but fewer than ten. The CDR3 end lies 3 residues beyond the end of the read and is filled in from the germline J gene. The rearrangement links TRBV7-2 to TRBJ2-1, with D perhaps TRBD1 (6 bases). The CDR3 runs to 15 residues. Trimming pared 3 bases from V and 4 bases from J, leaving 13 bases between. Germline CDR1 is SGHTA and CDR2 is FQGNSA. The CDR3 DNA, read in part, is TGTGCCAGCAGCTTTAACAGGGATCTTTACAATGAG. Translation gives CASSFNRDLYNE. The full CDR3 sequence reads CASSFNRDLYNEQFF.

The table lists this clone with many counts. The CDR3 end lies 3 residues beyond the end of the read and is filled in from the germline J gene. The genes are TRBV30 and TRBJ1-1; D not certain. Germline values: CDR1 GTSNPN, CDR2 SVGIG (reference sequence). CDR3 length: 11 residues. The part of the CDR3 DNA that was read is TGTGCCTGGGCCCCACGGTTGGAA. Its protein product is CAWAPRLE. The full-length CDR3 reads as CAWAPRLEAFF. Complete variable domain (other parts from reference TRBV30 and TRBJ1-1): SQTIHQWPATLVQPVGSPLSLECTVEGTSNPNLYWYRQAAGRGLQLLFYSVGIGQISSEVPQNLSASRPQDRQFILSSKKLLLSDSGFYLCAWAPRLEAFFGQGTRLTVV.

This clone was recorded at least ten times. The DNA ends 3 residues before the CDR3 does, and the rest of the CDR3 is filled in from the germline J gene. The V and J genes are TRBV19 and TRBJ1-3, with D possibly matching TRBD1 (5 bases). This CDR3 spans 14 amino acids. Per germline, CDR1 LNHDA and CDR2 SQIVND (reference sequence). CDR3 residues: CASRSRQGGPRIYF. The sequenced part of the CDR3 DNA is TGTGCCAGTAGAAGCAGGCAGGGCGGTCCCAGG. The full variable domain, its missing parts supplied by reference TRBV19 and TRBJ1-3, is DGGITQSPKYLFRKEGQNVTLSCEQNLNHDAMYWYRQDPGQGLRLIYYSQIVNDFQKGDIAEGYSVSREKKESFPLTVTSAQKNPTAFYLCASRSRQGGPRIYFGEGSWLTVV.

Details on this clone: The CDR3 extends 3 residues past the end of the read, so its final part is completed from the germline J gene. The chain joins TRBV6-1 to TRBJ2-4; D is possibly TRBD2 (6 bases). Germline loops: CDR1 MNHNS, CDR2 SASEGT. There are 11 residues in the CDR3. CDR3 loop: CASSDPGDQYF. CDR3 bases read: TGTGCCAGCAGTGATCCGGGGGAT.

This clone has at least ten counts. The read terminates 3 residues before the CDR3 end, so the remaining end is supplied by the germline J gene. V and J are TRBV7-9 and TRBJ1-1; maybe TRBD1 (5 bases). The CDR3 covers 14 residues. Trimming took off 1 base at V and 1 base at J, with 7 bases between the two ends. From germline, CDR1 is SEHNR and CDR2 FQNEAQ (reference sequence). This CDR3 is CASSLGGPNTEAFF. CDR3 DNA (partial): TGTGCCAGCAGCTTAGGGGGCCCGAACACTGAA.

This clone was detected many times. The read ends 3 residues shy of where the CDR3 ends; the end is completed using the germline J gene. The gene calls are TRBV2 and TRBJ2-5; a weak D match, TRBD2 (5 bases). Deletions cut 7 bases from V and 5 bases from J, with 11 bases between. This CDR3 is 12 amino acids long. Germline CDR1 SNHLY, CDR2 FYNNEI. The CDR3: CASTALGETQYF. The CDR3 DNA, read in part, is TGTGCCAGCACCGCACTAGGGGAGACC.

This clone was counted ten times or more. The read ends 3 residues early relative to the CDR3; the germline J gene fills the gap. This sequence joins TRBV19 and TRBJ2-1; 9 bases are shared with TRBD2. Trimming cost V 7 bases and J 6 bases; bases outside gene matches: 10. The CDR3 is made up of 15 amino acids. The V gene's germline CDR1 is LNHDA and CDR2 SQIVND (reference sequence). CDR3 region: CASKRWELAGNEQFF. CDR3 DNA, as far as it was read: TGTGCCAGTAAAAGGTGGGAACTAGCGGGCAATGAG.

This clone was seen ten or more times. The CDR3 bases that were read are TGTGCCAGCAGCCTATCTCAGGGAAACACAGATACG. As protein: CASSLSQGNTDT. The CDR3 as a whole reads CASSLSQGNTDTQYF. The chain employs TRBV7-6 and TRBJ2-3; D is possibly TRBD1 (5 bases). The read gets to within 3 residues of the CDR3 end, and the germline J gene fills in the rest. Trimming cost V 5 bases and J 2 bases, with 14 bases left between them. The V gene's germline CDR1 is SGHVS and CDR2 FNYEAQ. This CDR3 is 15 amino acids long. Full variable domain (remainder filled in from reference TRBV7-6 and TRBJ2-3): GAGVSQSPRYKVTKRGQDVALRCDPISGHVSLYWYRQALGQGPEFLTYFNYEAQQDKSGLPNDRFSAERPEGSISTLTIQRTEQRDSAMYRCASSLSQGNTDTQYFGPGTRLTVL.